Each of the 14 T cell receptor beta chains below was sequenced from the same sample in a study of PD-1 blockade in mismatch repair-deficient tumors. The data were produced by immunoSEQ multiplex PCR, yet TCRdb's version contains in-frame clones alone and is incomplete. There are 120,000 or so clones in the sample; more than 70% occur only once, and 10% to 15% lies in the top ten. Material: peripheral blood, obtained approximately 72 weeks after starting pembrolizumab. These receptor sequences come from an adult with mismatch repair-deficient cancer.

The J gene is TRBJ2-5, the V gene TRBV7-8, with 7 positions matching TRBD1. CDR3 length: 15 amino acids. V lost 0 bases and J lost 5; bases outside the gene matches: 6. Germline-derived CDR1 and CDR2 are SGHVS and FQNEAQ. The DNA for the CDR3 is TGTGCCAGCAGCTTAGCACTTACAGGGGAGGAGACCCAGTACTTC. This translates into CASSLALTGEETQYF.

V and J are TRBV7-9 and TRBJ2-4; D gene uncertain. V lost 4 bases to trimming and J lost 3 bases, with 10 bases between them. This CDR3 region has 14 residues. The germline CDR1 and CDR2 sequences are SEHNR and FQNEAQ (reference sequence). The CDR3 nucleotides read TGTGCCAGCAGCTCGTGGGAACTCAAAAACATTCAGTACTTC. Amino acid sequence: CASSSWELKNIQYF.

The table lists this clone with a few counts. This chain joins TRBV7-9 and TRBJ1-2; a weak D match, TRBD1 (5 bases). V dropped 5 bases and J dropped 6 bases, with 13 bases sitting between them. The CDR3 runs to 13 residues. CDR1 is SEHNR and CDR2 is FQNEAQ in the germline V gene (reference sequence). The CDR3 reads CASSNTGGHGYTF. CDR3 nucleotide sequence: TGTGCCAGCAGCAATACAGGTGGCCATGGCTACACCTTC.

This chain links TRBV5-1 with TRBJ2-7; TRBD2 matches at 10 bases. The CDR3 is 17 amino acids. V was pared by 4 bases and J by 2 bases, with 12 bases of the junction left unmatched. CDR1 SGHRS and CDR2 YFSETQ come from the germline V gene. The CDR3 nucleotides are TGCGCCAGCAGCCCGGGTCCTAGCGGGAGAGGGACCTACGAGCAGTACTTC. This sequence encodes CASSPGPSGRGTYEQYF.

V and J are TRBV9 and TRBJ2-7, with 10 positions matching TRBD2. After removal of 0 bases from V and 2 bases from J, the junction contained 2 bases not matched to a gene. Germline CDR1 and CDR2: SGDLS and YYNGEE. The CDR3 sequence is 15 residues long. As DNA, the CDR3 is TGTGCCAGCAGCGTAGGAGCGGGAGGGCCCTACGAGCAGTACTTC. Protein: CASSVGAGGPYEQYF.

This clone was counted a single time. The rearrangement joins TRBV7-9 to TRBJ1-5, with a weak D call TRBD1 (5 bases). Per the germline V gene, CDR1 is SEHNR and CDR2 is FQNEAQ (reference sequence). Trimming removed 2 bases from V and 7 bases from J, with 9 bases in between. This CDR3 is 13 amino acids long. The CDR3 sequence is CASSLRGRQPQHF. The CDR3 coding sequence is TGTGCCAGCAGCTTACGGGGCCGCCAGCCCCAGCATTTT.

This chain joins TRBV10-3 and TRBJ1-5; 7 positions agree with TRBD1. The trim removed 8 bases at V and 7 bases at J, leaving 11 bases unmatched. This CDR3 has 14 residues. Germline V gives CDR1 ENHRY, CDR2 SYGVKD. CDR3 loop: CAIGKDRFGQPQHF. In DNA, the CDR3 is TGTGCCATCGGGAAGGACAGGTTTGGGCAGCCCCAGCATTTT.

The chain joins TRBV5-1 to TRBJ2-1; D may be TRBD2 (5 bases). There are 12 residues in the CDR3. Looked up from germline, CDR1 is SGHRS and CDR2 is YFSETQ. Trimming removed 5 bases at V and 2 bases at J, with 5 bases between. In DNA, the CDR3 is TGCGCCAGCAGGGAGGCCTACAATGAGCAGTTCTTC. This encodes CASREAYNEQFF.

The chain recombines TRBV28 with TRBJ2-7; D is unclear. From germline, CDR1 is MDHEN and CDR2 SYDVKM. V lost 3 bases and J 3 bases, leaving 9 bases between the germline ends. The CDR3 totals 13 residues. CDR3 sequence reads: CASSFPEYYEQYF. The CDR3, as DNA: TGTGCCAGCAGTTTCCCGGAGTACTACGAGCAGTACTTC.

V gene TRBV7-2 combines with J gene TRBJ2-3; possible D gene TRBD2, 5 bases. This CDR3 region has 15 residues. CDR1 and CDR2 from the germline V gene are SGHTA and FQGNSA. V was clipped by 2 bases and J by 3 bases, with 12 bases between them. The CDR3 is CASSLWTAETDTQYF. CDR3 in DNA: TGTGCCAGCAGCTTATGGACTGCGGAGACAGATACGCAGTATTTT.

CDR3: CASSLDSGSADEQFF. In DNA form, the CDR3 reads TGTGCCAGCAGCTTAGATAGCGGGAGCGCGGATGAGCAGTTCTTC. This chain uses TRBV11-1 with TRBJ2-1, with 9 bases fitting TRBD2. V lost 1 base, J lost 8 bases, and 6 bases stayed unmatched. CDR1 SGHAT and CDR2 FQDESV come from the germline V gene (reference sequence). CDR3 length equals 15 residues. Combining the CDR3 with reference TRBV11-1 and TRBJ2-1 gives the whole variable domain EAEVAQSPRYKITEKSQAVAFWCDPISGHATLYWYRQILGQGPELLVQFQDESVVDDSQLPKDRFSAERLKGVDSTLKIQPAELGDSAMYLCASSLDSGSADEQFFGPGTRLTVL.

The rearrangement links TRBV4-1 to TRBJ2-3; 7 nucleotides line up with TRBD2. This CDR3 comprises 16 residues. The ends lost 4 bases at V and 5 bases at J; junction bases unmatched: 12. The V gene's germline CDR1 is MGHRA and CDR2 YSYEKL. CDR3 sequence reads: CASSRIGGSVGDTQYF. CDR3 coding DNA: TGCGCCAGCAGCCGTATAGGCGGGAGTGTGGGAGATACGCAGTATTTT.

The CDR3 is CASSMARARETQYF. The CDR3 DNA reads as TGTGCCAGCAGTATGGCCAGGGCACGAGAGACCCAGTACTTC. The gene calls are TRBV28 and TRBJ2-5; maybe TRBD1 (5 bases). The CDR3 runs to 14 residues. V lost 5 bases and J 4 bases, leaving 14 bases between the germline ends. From germline, CDR1 is MDHEN and CDR2 SYDVKM.

V usage is TRBV30 and J usage is TRBJ2-2; D is ambiguous. Trimming took 4 bases from V and 6 from J, leaving 12 bases between them. There are 13 residues in the CDR3. From germline, CDR1 is GTSNPN and CDR2 SVGIG (reference sequence). CDR3 in amino acids: CAWTLTDPGELFF. DNA of the CDR3: TGTGCCTGGACCCTTACTGACCCCGGGGAGCTGTTTTTT. The variable domain in full, completed from reference TRBV30 and TRBJ2-2, reads SQTIHQWPATLVQPVGSPLSLECTVEGTSNPNLYWYRQAAGRGLQLLFYSVGIGQISSEVPQNLSASRPQDRQFILSSKKLLLSDSGFYLCAWTLTDPGELFFGEGSRLTVL.